Included here is one TCR beta chain sequence, with context. This clone showed up just once. There is no known antigen for this receptor. The record has no base qualities; no much larger clone is one base away. The entry originates in a study of cytotoxic CD8 clonotypes in ibrutinib-treated CLL (dated by TCRdb to the early 2020s). About the study as a whole: The cohort had about a dozen relapsed/refractory and roughly 15 treatment-naive patients; 17 were IGHV unmutated. Responses were partial in around 24 patients and complete in 2; after median around 65 months follow-up, about 14 stayed in remission and approximately 12 progressed. Response samples were taken after a median of approximately 13 months on treatment, ranging from roughly 6 to 36 months. Samples averaged approximately 260,000 productive templates and 80,000 to 100,000 productive rearrangements. Of the 85 to 95 participants in the trial, approximately 25 had longitudinal samples available. Cryopreserved peripheral blood mononuclear cells were collected at three points: before therapy, at response, and at either sustained remission or disease progression. Every sample from remission and from progressive disease was obtained while the patients were still on ibrutinib.

General findings and caveats noted by the study authors: Sampling times were not matched between sustained-remission and progressing patients, and lymph node repertoires were not studied. At ibrutinib response clonality went up, during sustained remission it held steady, and at progression it dropped back toward baseline. At baseline, clonality was higher than in age-matched healthy donors and showed a strong correlation with circulating CD8+ T-cell counts. Public clonotypes were rare and either contracted or stayed stable during treatment, and the rise in clonality at ibrutinib response reflected the expansion of private clonotypes.

Reading the label with the study, this specimen's time point is: approximately 2 years on ibrutinib. For TCR beta library preparation, roughly 2.1 micrograms of genomic DNA were isolated from cryopreserved PBMCs. Longitudinal blood samples from CLL patients on ibrutinib monotherapy were analyzed using high-throughput TCR beta sequencing. The patients took part in an open-label, single-center phase 2 trial of ibrutinib monotherapy. The CDR3 covers 12 residues, taking in both the cysteine and the phenylalanine. The only DNA kept is the CDR3, 36 bases in frame from the first base. The germline V gene (reference sequence) sets CDR1 to LNHDA and CDR2 to SQIVND. Trimming removed 6 bases from V and 4 bases from J, leaving 10 bases between the germline ends. A MiSeq instrument was used for deep resolution sequencing, which targeted depths ranging from 1 in 1 million up to 1 in 200,000 T cells, with coverage averaging 10x for each clonotype. The immunoSEQ hsTCRB Kit was used to generate the TCR beta libraries. The paper's data handling went like this. Data were analyzed with ImmunoSEQ Data Assistant and ImmunoSEQ Analyzer, with V, D and J genes assigned per IMGT definitions. Clonality, with values ranging from 0 to 1, was calculated as one minus the normalized Shannon entropy of productive rearrangement frequencies. Only overrepresented clonotypes making up at least 0.05% of each patient's repertoire were included in the public clonotype analysis. Some twelve repertoires from age-matched healthy donors, obtained from immuneACCESS, served as clonality controls. What TCRdb holds here is the immuneACCESS table cut down to in-frame rearrangements. Part of the clones is not present; checked against another copy, under half of the missing clones reflect an unresolved V gene, and the others are unexplained. That table furnishes V, J and clone size, whereas the DNA furnished D and trimming. This sample is represented by some 120,000 clones; approximately 58% of them were singletons. The top ten clonotypes cover 30% to 45% of the sample.

The sample here was PBMCs, taken after 24 months of ibrutinib treatment. The chain joins TRBV19 to TRBJ2-7; the D gene is possibly TRBD1, with 5 bases matching. The sequence came from a human donor with chronic lymphocytic leukemia. The CDR3 in this case is CASSRVPYEQYF. The DNA reads as follows: TGTGCCAGTAGCAGGGTACCGTACGAGCAGTACTTC. Beyond the CDR3, the reference TRBV19 and TRBJ2-7 genes provide the residues; the full variable domain reads: DGGITQSPKYLFRKEGQNVTLSCEQNLNHDAMYWYRQDPGQGLRLIYYSQIVNDFQKGDIAEGYSVSREKKESFPLTVTSAQKNPTAFYLCASSRVPYEQYFGPGTRLTVT.